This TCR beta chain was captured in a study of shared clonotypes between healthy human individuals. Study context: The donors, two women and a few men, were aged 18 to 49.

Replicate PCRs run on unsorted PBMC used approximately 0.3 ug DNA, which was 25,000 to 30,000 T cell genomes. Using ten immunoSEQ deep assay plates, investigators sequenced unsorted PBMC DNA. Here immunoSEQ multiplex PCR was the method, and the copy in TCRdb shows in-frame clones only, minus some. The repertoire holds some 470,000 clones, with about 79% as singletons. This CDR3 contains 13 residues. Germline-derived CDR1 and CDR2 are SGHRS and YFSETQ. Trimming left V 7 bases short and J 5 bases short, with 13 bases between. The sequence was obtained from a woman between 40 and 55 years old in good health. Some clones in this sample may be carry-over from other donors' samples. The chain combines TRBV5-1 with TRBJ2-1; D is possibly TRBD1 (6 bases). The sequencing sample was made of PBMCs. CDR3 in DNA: TGCGCCAGCCGAGAGGGGGTTAACAATGAGCAGTTCTTC. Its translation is CASREGVNNEQFF.